This T cell receptor beta chain was recorded in a study of blood T cell repertoires in COVID-19 (dated by TCRdb to 2018 to 2021). Notes on the research overall: Collaborator samples came from the United States, Italy and Spain and covered acute and convalescent phases of COVID-19. The material from the prospective study consisted of cDNA or gDNA derived from T cells, B-cell-depleted T cells, or PBMCs. Where HLA class I and class II types were available, the types were taken from metadata supplied by the sample provider, not from assay-based typing. The samples were drawn from two sources: the first 160 participants of the ongoing ImmuneRACE study, and 1,000 to 1,500 subjects contributed by 6 global collaborators. Sample metadata almost always included a de-identified subject ID, COVID-19 status, age in years and sex. A freely available public database, intended as a resource for researchers studying the immune response to SARS-CoV-2, is where the repertoires were released. Deeply sampled blood TCRbeta repertoires from subjects exposed to, actively infected with, or recovered from COVID-19 were included in the dataset. Here is what the overall study found, with its caveats: Clinical and demographic metadata were provided uncurated, with the amount varying by source and participant.

Remarks on this clone: Its binding antigen is unknown. Qualities for individual bases were not recorded, and no much larger clone is one base off.

From cysteine to phenylalanine, the CDR3 is 15 amino acids long. Just CDR3 DNA is preserved here, 45 bases in frame from base 1. V is pared back by 4 bases and J by 9 bases, with 20 bases lying between the germline termini. Per the germline V gene, SGDLS is the CDR1 and YYNGEE is the CDR2. Samples from volunteer blood donors who had recovered from COVID-19 were contributed by a second Seattle source. Whole blood was collected in K2EDTA tubes by collaborating institutions according to the institutions' own protocols. Collaborator samples were shipped for TCRbeta analysis as frozen whole blood, isolated PBMCs, or DNA extracted from either sample type. TCRbeta CDR3 regions were amplified from genomic DNA by means of the immunoSEQ Assay, a bias-controlled multiplex PCR. From the authors' description of their analysis: Within the assay, amplification of reference gene primers was used to estimate how many nucleated cells each sample contained. To quantify the absolute abundance of each unique TCRbeta CDR3 rearrangement, sequence reads were collapsed and filtered. Productive Simpson clonality was computed per sample as the square root of Simpson's diversity index over productive rearrangements. TCRdb carries this immuneACCESS record with in-frame sequences only. Its versions omit some clonotypes, under half of them owing to an unresolved V gene in the studies checked, with the rest unexplained. V, J and clone size derive from that table, while D and trimming were established from the DNA sequence. The sample data list 230,000 or so clones, and around 80% of these were observed just once. Roughly 1.4% of the sample is taken by the ten largest.

The origin of this receptor is a woman aged 35 to 49 who had recovered from COVID-19. The sequence links TRBV9 to TRBJ2-4, with a tentative D gene TRBD2 over 5 matching bases. The sequencing sample was made of peripheral blood. The CDR3 in this case is CASSPNPDSEGIQYF. The nucleotides are TGTGCCAGCAGCCCTAATCCCGATTCCGAGGGCATTCAGTACTTC.